This passage covers 20 T cell receptor beta chains from one sample sequenced in a study of a mutant IDH1 vaccine in newly diagnosed glioma. Only in-frame clones appear in the TCRdb table, and some are missing; sequencing was by immunoSEQ multiplex PCR. There are about 30,000 clones in the sample; roughly four fifths occur only once, and approximately 20% lies in the top ten. Regarding time point: baseline, week 1 (first vaccination visit). Documented treatment: pre-vaccination baseline after standard-of-care therapy. Here the sequenced sample was PBMCs, taken from a glioma patient treated with radiotherapy, temozolomide or both. These receptors were obtained from a young man with glioma.

The V gene is TRBV6-5, the J gene TRBJ2-1, with 7 bases aligning to TRBD2. V shed 5 bases, J shed 7 bases, and the junction held 8 bases outside the gene matches. There are 14 residues in the CDR3. Germline assignment: CDR1 MNHEY and CDR2 SVGAGI. The CDR3 DNA is TGTGCCAGCAGTGCCGGACTAGTAGAAAATGAGCAGTTCTTC. This encodes CASSAGLVENEQFF.

In DNA, the CDR3 is TGTGCCAGTAGTCCTAACAGGGACTCCTACGAGCAGTACTTC. Translating it yields CASSPNRDSYEQYF. This chain connects TRBV19 to TRBJ2-7, with D perhaps matching TRBD1 (6 bases). Germline V lookup: CDR1 LNHDA, CDR2 SQIVND (reference sequence). The V end lost 5 bases, the J end lost 0 bases, and 11 bases lay between the germline ends. CDR3 length: 14 amino acids.

This chain joins TRBV6-5 and TRBJ2-3, with D unresolved. V lost 11 bases to trimming and J lost 4 bases, with 22 bases between them. This CDR3 region has 15 residues. Germline CDR1 and CDR2: MNHEY and SVGAGI. The CDR3 reads CAVQKTPLSADTQYF. The CDR3 DNA reads TGTGCCGTTCAGAAGACTCCGTTGAGTGCAGATACGCAGTATTTT.

The chain has TRBV5-1 and TRBJ1-6; 7 bases agree with TRBD1. V shed 3 bases, J shed 9 bases, and the junction held 6 bases outside the gene matches. The germline gives CDR1 SGHRS, CDR2 YFSETQ. The CDR3 loop spans 14 amino acids. DNA of the CDR3: TGCGCCAGCAGCTCGGGACAGTCGGGTTCACCCCTCCACTTT. Residues: CASSSGQSGSPLHF.

This chain links TRBV7-2 with TRBJ2-1, with 8 nucleotides matching TRBD2. CDR1 SGHTA and CDR2 FQGNSA come from the germline V gene. The length of the CDR3 is 15 residues. Losses at the gene ends were 5 bases for V and 2 bases for J; bases not matched to a gene: 5. The CDR3 protein is CASSPSGGAYNEQFF. The CDR3 DNA reads as TGTGCCAGCAGCCCCAGCGGGGGTGCCTACAATGAGCAGTTCTTC.

The gene calls are TRBV15 and TRBJ2-5, with TRBD2 identical over 7 bases. This CDR3 comprises 13 residues. J gave up 5 bases and V 3 bases, and 3 bases lay outside the gene matches. Germline CDR1 reads LNHNV; CDR2 reads YYDKDF (reference sequence). CDR3 in amino acids: CATSSQAGETQYF. The CDR3, as DNA: TGTGCCACCAGCAGCCAAGCGGGGGAGACCCAGTACTTC. The full variable domain, its missing parts supplied by reference TRBV15 and TRBJ2-5, is DAMVIQNPRYQVTQFGKPVTLSCSQTLNHNVMYWYQQKSSQAPKLLFHYYDKDFNNEADTPDNFQSRRPNTSFCFLDIRSPGLGDTAMYLCATSSQAGETQYFGPGTRLLVL.

The V call is TRBV5-1, the J call TRBJ2-3; D might be TRBD1 (5 bases). The V end was cut by 0 bases, the J end by 5 bases, with 7 bases between. The germline V gene encodes CDR1 SGHRS and CDR2 YFSETQ. The CDR3 runs 13 residues. CDR3 bases: TGCGCCAGCAGCTTGGCAGGGCAAGATACGCAGTATTTT. Translation: CASSLAGQDTQYF.

The chain joins TRBV5-4 to TRBJ2-1; D is perhaps TRBD1 or TRBD2 (5 bases each). This CDR3 has 14 residues. CDR1 and CDR2 from the germline V gene are SGHNT and YYREEE (reference sequence). V lost 4 bases and J 11 bases, leaving 19 bases between the germline ends. CDR3 DNA sequence: TGTGCCAGCAGCCCGTCCGGGACCTTAATGAAGCAGTTCTTC. It encodes CASSPSGTLMKQFF.

The chain employs TRBV2 and TRBJ2-7; D possibly matches TRBD1 or TRBD2 (6 bases each). Germline V gives CDR1 SNHLY, CDR2 FYNNEI. V was shortened by 7 bases and J by 3 bases, with 22 bases between the two germline ends. This CDR3 is built from 16 residues. The CDR3 is CASTRGGRGKNYEQYF. The CDR3, as DNA: TGTGCCAGCACTCGAGGGGGGCGCGGAAAAAACTACGAGCAGTACTTC.

The genes are TRBV6-5 and TRBJ1-2; tentative D call: TRBD1 (6 bases). CDR3 length: 15 amino acids. Germline V gene data show CDR1 as MNHEY and CDR2 as SVGAGI. Trimming cost V 0 bases and J 6 bases, with 14 bases left between them. This CDR3 reads CASSYSGGRGDGYTF. The CDR3 DNA reads as TGTGCCAGCAGTTACTCTGGGGGCAGGGGTGATGGCTACACCTTC.

The chain uses TRBV13 and TRBJ2-2, with D uncertain. CDR1 PRHDT and CDR2 FYEKMQ come from the germline V gene (reference sequence). V was cut by 5 bases and J by 7 bases, with 8 bases left in between. The CDR3 spans 12 residues. CDR3 residues: CASSNKVGELFF. In DNA, the CDR3 is TGTGCCAGCAGCAATAAAGTCGGGGAGCTGTTTTTT.

V gene TRBV19 combines with J gene TRBJ2-5; D perhaps matches TRBD2 (6 bases). Germline V lookup: CDR1 LNHDA, CDR2 SQIVND (reference sequence). The CDR3 loop spans 14 amino acids. V shed 5 bases and J shed 3 bases, with 13 bases lying between them. The CDR3 sequence: CASSVAGTEETQYF. The CDR3 DNA follows: TGTGCCAGTAGTGTTGCCGGGACTGAAGAGACCCAGTACTTC.

The rearrangement uses TRBV19 and TRBJ2-7; D is perhaps TRBD1 (6 bases). This CDR3 has 15 residues. The germline V gene has CDR1 LNHDA and CDR2 SQIVND (reference sequence). Trimming cost V 11 bases and J 2 bases, with 22 bases left between them. The DNA for the CDR3 is TGTGCCGCCAGTATGGGGACAACGCCAACCTACGAGCAGTACTTC. It translates to CAASMGTTPTYEQYF.

The chain has TRBV15 and TRBJ2-7; D might be TRBD1 or TRBD2, each matching 6 bases. The CDR3 totals 14 residues. The V and J ends lost 1 base and 7 bases respectively, with 14 bases between them. The germline V gene has CDR1 LNHNV and CDR2 YYDKDF (reference sequence). CDR3 residues: CATSRGPGAGEQYF. CDR3 DNA sequence: TGTGCCACCAGCAGAGGTCCGGGGGCCGGGGAGCAGTACTTC.

The chain recombines TRBV10-2 with TRBJ2-1; D uncertain. The CDR3 length is 12 residues. The ends were cut back, 0 bases at V and 9 bases at J, with 6 bases in the middle. Germline CDR1 is WSHSY and CDR2 is SAAADI. The CDR3 nucleotides read TGCGCCAGCAGTGAGTCTGGGGTTGAGCAGTTCTTC. This codes for CASSESGVEQFF.

CDR3 region: CASSASFSGEPNTGELFF. CDR3 DNA: TGTGCCAGCAGCGCTTCTTTTAGCGGGGAACCGAACACCGGGGAGCTGTTTTTT. This chain links TRBV11-1 with TRBJ2-2; 8 positions match TRBD2. V lost 5 bases to trimming and J lost 0 bases; unmatched junction nucleotides: 11. CDR3 length: 18 amino acids. CDR1 and CDR2 (germline): SGHAT, FQDESV (reference sequence).

V and J are TRBV5-6 and TRBJ1-1; tentative D call: TRBD1 (6 bases). V lost 0 bases and J lost 5, with 8 bases in between. Germline V gives CDR1 SGHDT, CDR2 YYEEEE. The CDR3 has 13 residues. CDR3: CASSLEGGTEAFF. CDR3 nucleotide sequence: TGTGCCAGCAGCTTGGAGGGGGGGACTGAAGCTTTCTTT.

The chain links TRBV27 to TRBJ2-7; the D is unclear. CDR3 length: 15 residues. Germline-derived CDR1 and CDR2 are MNHEY and SMNVEV (reference sequence). Trimming pared 6 bases from V and 2 bases from J, leaving 17 bases between. CDR3 amino acids: CASRRSLTNTYEQYF. CDR3 coding DNA: TGTGCCAGCAGGAGGTCCCTCACAAATACCTACGAGCAGTACTTC.

The table lists this clone with a count of one. The chain combines TRBV11-1 with TRBJ2-7, with TRBD1 matching over 7 bases. V trimming: 5 bases; J trimming: 2 bases; junction bases outside the gene matches: 6. CDR3 size: 14 residues. Germline assignment: CDR1 SGHAT and CDR2 FQDESV (reference sequence). In DNA, the CDR3 is TGTGCCAGCAGCCCAAAAGACAGGGCCTACGAGCAGTACTTC. Translated, it gives CASSPKDRAYEQYF. Full variable domain (rest looked up from reference TRBV11-1 and TRBJ2-7): EAEVAQSPRYKITEKSQAVAFWCDPISGHATLYWYRQILGQGPELLVQFQDESVVDDSQLPKDRFSAERLKGVDSTLKIQPAELGDSAMYLCASSPKDRAYEQYFGPGTRLTVT.

The chain links TRBV4-1 to TRBJ2-7; possibly TRBD1 for D (5 bases). Germline V gives CDR1 MGHRA, CDR2 YSYEKL. V dropped 0 bases and J dropped 2 bases, with 17 bases sitting between them. This CDR3 spans 17 amino acids. CDR3 loop: CASSQDTSRDLPYEQYF. The CDR3 DNA is TGCGCCAGCAGCCAAGATACATCCAGGGATCTTCCCTACGAGCAGTACTTC.